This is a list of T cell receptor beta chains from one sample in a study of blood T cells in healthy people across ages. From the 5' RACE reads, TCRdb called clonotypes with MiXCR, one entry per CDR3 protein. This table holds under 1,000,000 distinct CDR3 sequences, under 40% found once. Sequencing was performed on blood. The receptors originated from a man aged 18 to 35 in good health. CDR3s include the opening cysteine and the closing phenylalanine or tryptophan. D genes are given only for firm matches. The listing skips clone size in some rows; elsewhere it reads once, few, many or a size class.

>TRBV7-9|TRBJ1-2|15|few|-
CASSFSQDHRKGYTF
TGTGCCAGCAGCTTCTCACAGGACCACAGGAAAGGCTACACCTTC
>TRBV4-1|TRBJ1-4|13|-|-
CASSQVVHEKLFF
TGCGCCAGCAGCCAAGTGGTTCACGAAAAACTGTTTTTT
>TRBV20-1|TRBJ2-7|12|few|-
CSASTTAGEQYF
TGCAGTGCTTCCACGACCGCGGGCGAGCAGTACTTC
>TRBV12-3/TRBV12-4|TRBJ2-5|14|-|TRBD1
CASSPDRGLETQYF
TGTGCCAGCAGTCCGGACAGGGGGTTGGAGACCCAGTACTTC
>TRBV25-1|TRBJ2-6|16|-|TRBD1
CASSRDSGSGANVLTF
TGTGCCAGCAGTAGGGACAGCGGCTCTGGGGCCAACGTCCTGACTTTC
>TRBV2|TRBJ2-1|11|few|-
CASPPGKRQFF
TGTGCCAGCCCACCGGGAAAACGGCAGTTCTTC
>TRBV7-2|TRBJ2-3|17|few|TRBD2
CASSLVSGGRGRDTQYF
TGTGCCAGCAGCCTCGTTAGCGGGGGCCGGGGTAGAGATACGCAGTATTTT
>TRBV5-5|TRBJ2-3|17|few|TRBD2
CASSPGLGGGAADTQYF
TGTGCCAGCAGCCCCGGTTTAGGCGGGGGGGCTGCAGATACGCAGTATTTT
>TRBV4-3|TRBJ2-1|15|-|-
CASSQARHSGSEQFF
TGCGCCAGCAGCCAAGCCCGCCACTCAGGATCTGAGCAGTTCTTC
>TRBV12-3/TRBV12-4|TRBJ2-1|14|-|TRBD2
CASSPSGIYNEQFF
TGTGCCAGCAGTCCTAGCGGGATCTACAATGAGCAGTTCTTC
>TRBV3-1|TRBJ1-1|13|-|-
CASSQDLGAEAFF
TGTGCCAGCAGCCAAGACTTAGGGGCCGAAGCTTTCTTT
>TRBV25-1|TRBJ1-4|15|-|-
CASSPRGDGNEKLFF
TGTGCCAGCAGTCCTAGGGGGGACGGTAATGAAAAACTGTTTTTT
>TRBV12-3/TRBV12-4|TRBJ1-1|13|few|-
CASSGGTRSGTFF
TGTGCCAGCAGCGGCGGGACTCGGTCGGGGACTTTCTTT
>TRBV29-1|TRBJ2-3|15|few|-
CSVEREGDITDTQYF
TGCAGCGTTGAAAGGGAAGGGGATATCACAGATACGCAGTATTTT
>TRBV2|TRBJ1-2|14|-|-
CASSEGGSHYGYTF
TGTGCCAGCAGTGAGGGGGGATCTCATTATGGCTACACCTTC
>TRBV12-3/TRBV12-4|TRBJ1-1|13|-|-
CASSFPEQGEAFF
TGTGCCAGCAGTTTCCCAGAACAGGGTGAAGCTTTCTTT
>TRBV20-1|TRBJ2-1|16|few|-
CSAQTQGGGSYNEQFF
TGCAGTGCTCAGACTCAGGGAGGGGGATCCTACAATGAGCAGTTCTTC
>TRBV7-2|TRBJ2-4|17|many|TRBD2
CASSFPAGGYDKNIQYF
TGTGCCAGCAGCTTTCCGGCGGGGGGGTACGACAAAAACATTCAGTACTTC
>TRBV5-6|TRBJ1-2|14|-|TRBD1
CASSMDRFCYGYTF
TGTGCCAGCAGCATGGACAGGTTCTGCTATGGCTACACCTTC
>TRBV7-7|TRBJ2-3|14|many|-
CASSPIFGTDTQYF
TGTGCCAGCAGCCCCATTTTTGGCACAGATACGCAGTATTTT
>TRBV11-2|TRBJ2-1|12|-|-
CASSRSGVGRFF
TGTGCCAGCAGCCGTTCGGGGGTCGGGCGGTTCTTC
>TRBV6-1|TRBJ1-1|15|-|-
CASSGDETGNTEAFF
TGTGCCAGCAGTGGGGACGAGACGGGGAACACTGAAGCTTTCTTT
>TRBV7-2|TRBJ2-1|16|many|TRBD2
CASSASGTMDYNEQFF
TGTGCCAGCAGCGCCTCCGGGACTATGGACTACAATGAGCAGTTCTTC
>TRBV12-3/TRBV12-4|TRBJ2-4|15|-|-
CASSLALGARNIQYF
TGTGCCAGCAGTTTAGCGCTGGGGGCAAGGAACATTCAGTACTTC
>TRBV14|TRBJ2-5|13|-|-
CASSRVFGETQYF
TGTGCCAGCAGCCGAGTATTCGGGGAGACCCAGTACTTC
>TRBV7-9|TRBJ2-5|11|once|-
CASSKAEEQYF
TGTGCCAGCAGCAAAGCGGAGGAGCAGTACTTC
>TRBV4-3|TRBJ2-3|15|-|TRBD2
CASRKTSGVADTQYF
TGCGCCAGCAGAAAGACTAGCGGGGTGGCAGATACGCAGTATTTT
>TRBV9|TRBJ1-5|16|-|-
CASSVGEGTGDQPQHF
TGTGCCAGCAGCGTAGGGGAAGGGACGGGGGATCAGCCCCAGCATTTT
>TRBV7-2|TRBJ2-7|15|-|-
CASSLGGMTYNEQYF
TGTGCCAGCAGCTTAGGGGGGATGACCTACAATGAGCAGTACTTC
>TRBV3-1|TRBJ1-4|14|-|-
CASSQGVSDEKLFF
TGTGCCAGCAGCCAGGGGGTATCGGATGAAAAACTGTTTTTT
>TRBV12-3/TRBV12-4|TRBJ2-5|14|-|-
CASSFAGQQETQYF
TGTGCCAGCAGTTTTGCTGGACAGCAAGAGACCCAGTACTTC
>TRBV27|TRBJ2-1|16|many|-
CASSPRGGGQYGEQFF
TGTGCCAGCAGCCCCCGAGGGGGGGGTCAATACGGTGAGCAGTTCTTC
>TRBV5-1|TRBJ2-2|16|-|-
CASSPEVRDFTGELFF
TGCGCCAGCAGCCCGGAAGTCCGGGACTTCACCGGGGAGCTGTTTTTT
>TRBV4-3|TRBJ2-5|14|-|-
CASSQEVGEETQYF
TGCGCCAGCAGCCAAGAAGTTGGAGAAGAGACCCAGTACTTC
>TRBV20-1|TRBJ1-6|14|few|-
CSAPGQSYNSPLHF
TGCAGTGCCCCGGGACAAAGCTATAATTCACCCCTCCACTTT
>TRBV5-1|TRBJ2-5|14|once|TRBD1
CASSPGQGQNEQYF
TGCGCCAGCAGCCCCGGACAGGGTCAAAATGAGCAGTACTTC
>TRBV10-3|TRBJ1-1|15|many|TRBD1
CAIRAGQGAVTEAFF
TGTGCCATCAGGGCGGGACAGGGGGCAGTCACTGAAGCTTTCTTT
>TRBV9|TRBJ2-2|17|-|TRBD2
CASSVGTSGFYTGELFF
TGTGCCAGCAGTGTAGGGACTAGCGGGTTTTACACCGGGGAGCTGTTTTTT
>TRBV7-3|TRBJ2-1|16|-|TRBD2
CASSPTSGGSYNEQFF
TGTGCCAGCAGCCCCACTAGCGGGGGTTCCTACAATGAGCAGTTCTTC
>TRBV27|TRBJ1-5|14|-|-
CASSFARTKQPQHF
TGTGCCAGCAGTTTTGCTCGGACCAAGCAGCCCCAGCATTTT
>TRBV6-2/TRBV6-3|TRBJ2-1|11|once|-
CASSPGEVQFF
TGTGCCAGCAGTCCAGGGGAGGTGCAGTTCTTC
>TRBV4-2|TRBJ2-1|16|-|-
CASSQEPSGAYNEQFF
TGTGCCAGCAGCCAAGAGCCCAGCGGAGCCTACAATGAGCAGTTCTTC
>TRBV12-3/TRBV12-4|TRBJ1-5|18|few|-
CASSPKRDGRSPNQPQHF
TGTGCCAGCAGCCCAAAAAGGGACGGCCGATCCCCCAATCAGCCCCAGCATTTT
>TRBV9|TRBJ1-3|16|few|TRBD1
CASSGGGQGDGNTIYF
TGTGCCAGCAGCGGAGGAGGACAGGGGGATGGAAACACCATATATTTT
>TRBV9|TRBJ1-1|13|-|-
CASSQGLSTEAFF
TGTGCCAGCAGCCAGGGGTTGAGCACTGAAGCTTTCTTT
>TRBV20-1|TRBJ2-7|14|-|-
CSARDRWRGNEQYF
TGCAGTGCTAGAGATCGATGGCGGGGAAATGAGCAGTACTTC